This entry describes one T cell receptor (beta chain). The CDR3 is made up of 14 amino acids. From germline, CDR1 is MNHEY and CDR2 SVGAGI. J was trimmed by 6 bases and V by 6 bases; bases with no gene match: 8. The data were obtained in a study of control samples from healthy donors and cancer patients. Profiling relied on immunoSEQ multiplex PCR, and the TCRdb table lists in-frame clones only, not all of them. Found here are around 90,000 clones, approximately 89% of them singletons; the top ten hold approximately 21%. The receptor was derived from a man between 25 and 39 years old in good health. V gene TRBV6-5 combines with J gene TRBJ1-1; 9 positions agree with TRBD1. Sequences were obtained from blood. This CDR3 reads CASRVDRGSSEAFF. The CDR3, as DNA: TGTGCCAGCAGGGTCGACAGGGGGAGTTCTGAAGCTTTCTTT.